The clone carrying this T cell receptor beta chain was seen ten or more times. Its antigen is still unknown. The source of the sample is a study of T cells in Graves' hyperthyroidism and ophthalmopathy. Overall study context: Peripheral blood collection took place at initial diagnosis, before any treatment. Study-wide results and limits: Peripheral blood also featured most of the thyroid clonotypes expanded above 0.001.

The TCR beta CDR3 regions underwent amplification using RNA transcripts as the source. Primed by the HTBI set, a first-round RT-PCR was run on the TCR CDR3. TCRdb processed the multiplex PCR reads anew with MiXCR; each CDR3 protein has one entry. The data show around 350,000 distinct CDR3 sequences, 15% to 20% seen once. V was clipped by 0 bases and J by 4 bases, with 13 bases between them. The V gene's germline CDR1 is LNHNV and CDR2 YYDKDF (reference sequence). The CDR3 loop spans 16 amino acids. The sequence was collected from a woman between 18 and 30 years old with Graves' hyperthyroidism. This sequence joins TRBV15 and TRBJ1-3; D is perhaps TRBD1 (5 bases). Sequencing used blood. In DNA form, the CDR3 reads TGTGCCACCAGCAGAGAGCGGGCAGGGTCCGGAAACACCATATATTTT. Amino acid sequence: CATSRERAGSGNTIYF.